Reported below is one T cell receptor (beta chain). Its antigen is not known. The entry originates in a study of Ad26.COV2.S vaccination and SARS-CoV-2 variants. Treatment given: roughly 19 received Ad26.COV2.S at low or high dose, single or two shots; five or six received placebo; per-sample allocation not given. Sampling was done on day 63 after the first vaccine or placebo injection. The donor's status was that of an adult aged 18-55 years in Boston. Wuhan-strain spike was delivered by a replication-incompetent Ad26 vector. Repertoires were generated with immunoSEQ multiplex PCR, while TCRdb's copy carries only in-frame clones and drops some. The sample carries about 350,000 clones, around 88% recorded once. The CDR3 is 14 amino acids. V lost 0 bases, J lost 7 bases, and 10 bases lay in between. Germline CDR1 reads LNHDA; CDR2 reads SQIVND (reference sequence). Study findings and constraints: Once vaccination had occurred, spike-specific CD8+ and CD4+ T cell responses reportedly showed substantial breadth. Recipients of either vaccine or placebo displayed similar breadth of non-spike TCRs.

This TCR came from a person between 18 and 59 years old who received the Ad26.COV2.S COVID-19 vaccine or a placebo. The specimen comprised peripheral blood, sampled in a trial of Ad26.COV2.S vaccine versus placebo. The genes are TRBV19 and TRBJ2-1; D is tentatively TRBD1 or TRBD2 (5 bases each). CDR3 nucleotides: TGTGCCAGTAGTATAGATCAGAGGGGAAATGAGCAGTTCTTC. It yields the protein CASSIDQRGNEQFF.